Listed below are T cell receptor beta chains from one sample, sequenced in a study of patients and donors after allogeneic stem cell transplantation. Via MiXCR, TCRdb re-called the RT-PCR reads, giving one row per CDR3 protein. The table shows over 350,000 distinct CDR3 sequences, with roughly 17% occurring only once. Sequenced material: blood, either unsorted or a sorted T cell fraction (not recorded which). Source of these receptors: a human donor who was either an allogeneic HSCT recipient or a stem cell or donor lymphocyte infusion donor (not recorded which). It is not recorded whose cells these are; they may come from a transplant donor. The CDR3 runs from the conserved cysteine through the conserved F or W. The size of a clone is reported for some rows only, either as once, few or many, or as a class for expanded clones.

clone_size,j_call,v_call,cdr3_aa
.,TRBJ2-3,TRBV29-1,CSVEETPSERDTQYF
few,TRBJ2-3,TRBV5-1,CASSFGWGDTQYF
.,TRBJ2-5,TRBV6-2/TRBV6-3,CASSYSAQTGTSGVLETQYF
once,TRBJ1-1,TRBV2,CASSVPQGAVNTEAFF
few,TRBJ2-1,TRBV7-8,CASSLERLGSYNEQFF
few,TRBJ1-2,TRBV5-5,CASSRGPGRGYTF
.,TRBJ2-5,TRBV5-8,CASSLVRLGTQYF
many,TRBJ2-2,TRBV2,CASSERYTGELFF
.,TRBJ2-5,TRBV7-9,CASSLGGYETQYF
.,TRBJ2-1,TRBV7-3,CASSAQGRLSNEQFF
.,TRBJ1-5,TRBV2,CASGEGIQPQHF
many,TRBJ2-7,TRBV5-1,CASSLAGRITYEQYF
few,TRBJ1-1,TRBV5-1,CASSKIPGTGSNTEAFF
few,TRBJ2-1,TRBV6-5,CASSYFRDQPYNEQFF
many,TRBJ2-1,TRBV12-3/TRBV12-4,CASSLGLQYNEQFF
.,TRBJ1-1,TRBV27,CASSPSTGGNTEAFF
few,TRBJ2-3,TRBV5-1,CASSLNRLSQYF
few,TRBJ2-2,TRBV5-1,CASSFWTDNTGELFF
once,TRBJ2-3,TRBV12-3/TRBV12-4,CASSRWLSTDTQYF
.,TRBJ1-4,TRBV7-9,CASSDGTGVSEKLFF
many,TRBJ2-2,TRBV11-3,CASSLGRGPLAGELFF
.,TRBJ1-2,TRBV11-2,CASSLRGSVYGYTF
.,TRBJ1-1,TRBV20-1,CSAEGPVNTEAFF
.,TRBJ2-7,TRBV5-6,CASRRKGDSYEQYF
.,TRBJ2-2,TRBV20-1,CSAPSSGGGGGELFF
.,TRBJ2-5,TRBV29-1,CSVLRGGETQYF
many,TRBJ2-1,TRBV29-1,CSGYRQGWNEQFF
.,TRBJ2-1,TRBV27,CASSLMWETNEQFF
.,TRBJ1-1,TRBV20-1,CSASSLPNTEAFF